One sample yielded the 17 T cell receptor delta chains listed below, sequenced in a study of Vδ1+ human thymocytes. Findings and limits, study-wide: In the thymus, TRG and TRD repertoires looked highly polyclonal with Gaussian CDR3 lengths.

The template was reverse-transcribed extracted RNA. The CDR3 regions were amplified by multiplex PCR from V-gene primers to a constant-region primer. TCRdb re-called the multiplex PCR reads through CATT. The repertoire holds 45,000 to 60,000 delta-chain clones, with more than 12% as singletons. The antigens these receptors bind are not known. Sequenced input: Vdelta1+ gamma-delta thymocytes from the thymus. Subset meaning: FACS-sorted CD3+ TCRalphabeta- TCRVdelta1+ TCRVdelta2- thymocytes. The receptors derive from a girl under three years old who had congenital heart surgery.

The J gene is TRDJ1, the V gene TRDV1; TRDD3 matches at 8 bases. The ends lost 4 bases at V and 3 bases at J; junction bases unmatched: 28. Looked up from germline, CDR1 is TSWWSYY and CDR2 is QGS. The CDR3 sequence is 22 residues long. The CDR3 sequence: CALGALDWGVFYGDWGPDKLIF. Written as DNA, the CDR3 is TGTGCTCTTGGGGCCCTCGATTGGGGAGTCTTCTACGGAGACTGGGGGCCCGATAAACTCATCTTT.

This clone was seen only a few times. This chain links TRDV1 with TRDJ1; 8 positions agree with TRDD3. The germline V gene has CDR1 TSWWSYY and CDR2 QGS. The J segment lost 0 bases and the V segment lost 7 bases, leaving 31 bases of the junction unmatched. The CDR3 consists of 23 residues. CDR3 bases: TGTGCTCTTGCCCCCGTAATAGCCACCATTCGTACTGGGGGTTCTAAGTACACCGATAAACTCATCTTT. Translating gives CALAPVIATIRTGGSKYTDKLIF.

A few counts support this clone. The V and J genes are TRDV1 and TRDJ1; D is uncertain. This CDR3 comprises 15 residues. Germline loops: CDR1 TSWWSYY, CDR2 QGS. The V and J ends lost 1 base and 6 bases respectively, with 15 bases between them. The CDR3 DNA follows: TGTGCTCTTGGGGAACACCTTACGGGTCTTAATAAACTCATCTTT. This gives the protein CALGEHLTGLNKLIF.

This clone was counted between two and nine times. The V call is TRDV1, the J call TRDJ1, with D perhaps assigned TRDD2 or TRDD3 (9 bases each). CDR3 length: 21 residues. Germline loops: CDR1 TSWWSYY, CDR2 QGS. V was clipped by 5 bases and J by 5 bases, with 36 bases between them. Written as DNA, the CDR3 is TGTGCTCTTGGGCGATGCCTTCCTACGAGGACTGGGGGACCCCGAGCGGATAAACTCATCTTT. The encoded protein is CALGRCLPTRTGGPRADKLIF.

There are many counts of this clone. The V gene is TRDV2, the J gene TRDJ3; TRDD3 is a possible D gene (6 bases). The V end lost 0 bases, the J end lost 2 bases, and 16 bases lay between the germline ends. This CDR3 contains 19 residues. CDR1 is GEAIGNYY, CDR2 EKD, per germline. The CDR3: CACDTDYWGLTWDTRQMFF. CDR3 nucleotides: TGTGCCTGTGACACCGATTATTGGGGGTTAACCTGGGACACCCGACAGATGTTTTTC.

This clone was recorded a few times. This sample includes further DNA sequences coding for the same CDR3. The J gene is TRDJ1, the V gene TRDV1, with TRDD3 matching over 11 bases. Germline loops: CDR1 TSWWSYY, CDR2 QGS. V dropped 0 bases and J dropped 7; count of bases not matched to a gene: 16. The CDR3 length is 19 residues. The CDR3, as DNA: TGTGCTCTTGGGGAACTCGAACCTTCCCCTCGACTGGGGGATATTAAACTCATCTTT. Its translation: CALGELEPSPRLGDIKLIF.

Regarding this clone: Just one base apart from a much larger clone, this may be a read error. The identical CDR3 is also encoded by other nucleotide sequences in the sample. This rearrangement joins TRAV29/DV5 to TRDJ1, with 12 bases matching TRDD3. In germline, CDR1 is NSMFDY, CDR2 ISSIKDK. The CDR3 covers 15 residues. The CDR3 region has the DNA TGTGCCGCAAGCCCTTTCCTGGGGGATACGGAGGGACTCATCTTT. Its protein product is CAASPFLGDTEGLIF.

This clone came up a few times. The chain carries TRDV1 and TRDJ1; 8 bases agree with TRDD3. The CDR3 totals 22 residues. CDR1 is TSWWSYY and CDR2 is QGS in the germline V gene. V lost 2 bases and J lost 0; bases outside the gene matches: 23. The CDR3 DNA sequence: TGTGCTCTTGGGGAAGTTTCCCCCCGTCCCCTACGATTACTGGGGGACACCGATAAACTCATCTTT. Translation gives CALGEVSPRPLRLLGDTDKLIF.

This clone has more than one count but fewer than ten. The chain combines TRDV1 with TRDJ1; no definite D call. V was shortened by 4 bases and J by 3 bases, with 12 bases between the two germline ends. This CDR3 has 14 residues. Germline CDR1 TSWWSYY, CDR2 QGS. In DNA form, the CDR3 reads TGTGCTCTTGGGGGTTACGTAGTGTCCGATAAACTCATCTTT. Its protein is CALGGYVVSDKLIF.

This clone was observed a handful of times. The chain employs TRDV1 and TRDJ2; 9 bases map to TRDD3. The ends lost 2 bases at V and 5 bases at J; junction bases unmatched: 24. Germline values: CDR1 TSWWSYY, CDR2 QGS. CDR3 size: 22 residues. In DNA form, the CDR3 reads TGTGCTCTTGGGGAATTTAGTGCCTTTACTGGGGGACCCACCGTTGAAACAGCACAACTCTTCTTT. Its translation is CALGEFSAFTGGPTVETAQLFF.

The chain uses TRDV1 and TRDJ1; 10 positions agree with TRDD3. The CDR3 totals 22 residues. The germline V gene has CDR1 TSWWSYY and CDR2 QGS. The V segment lost 1 base and the J segment 1 base; nucleotides outside the gene matches: 21. Here the CDR3 DNA reads TGTGCTCTTGGGGAACAGGCCAGGTACCTGGGGGATAGTTGCGTACGCACCGATAAACTCATCTTT. This gives the protein CALGEQARYLGDSCVRTDKLIF.

This clone was found a few times. V is TRDV1 and J is TRDJ1, with 13 bases aligning to TRDD3. CDR1 TSWWSYY and CDR2 QGS come from the germline V gene. The CDR3 loop spans 21 amino acids. Trimming cost V 3 bases and J 4 bases; bases outside gene matches: 20. CDR3 coding DNA: TGTGCTCTTGGGGAGGGGGGCCTTCCTTTTCAACTGGGGGATACGGGCGATAAACTCATCTTT. This encodes CALGEGGLPFQLGDTGDKLIF.

A few counts support this clone. The chain has TRDV1 and TRDJ1, with TRDD3 matching 10 bases. The CDR3 covers 22 residues. CDR1 is TSWWSYY and CDR2 is QGS in the germline V gene. Unmatched junction bases numbered 23, after V lost 4 bases and J lost 0 bases. Here the CDR3 DNA reads TGTGCTCTTGGGGTCTTTTCACGAGTACTGGGGGATCGTCCCCAGTACACCGATAAACTCATCTTT. Translation: CALGVFSRVLGDRPQYTDKLIF.

This chain joins TRDV1 and TRDJ1; the D is unclear. CDR3 size: 16 residues. Germline CDR1 reads TSWWSYY; CDR2 reads QGS. Trimming pared 5 bases from V and 2 bases from J, leaving 18 bases between. The DNA for the CDR3 is TGTGCTCTTGGGAAATGTGTTCCCTTAAGGACCGATAAACTCATCTTT. Translated, it gives CALGKCVPLRTDKLIF.

The rearrangement joins TRDV1 to TRDJ1; D gene ambiguous. Trimming took 0 bases from V and 4 from J, leaving 24 bases between them. This CDR3 has 19 residues. Germline V lookup: CDR1 TSWWSYY, CDR2 QGS. The CDR3 sequence: CALGELGPQPRMGNDKLIF. CDR3 nucleotide sequence: TGTGCTCTTGGGGAACTAGGCCCCCAGCCCAGAATGGGTAACGATAAACTCATCTTT.

The chain joins TRDV1 to TRDJ1; 9 nucleotides align to TRDD3. The germline V gene has CDR1 TSWWSYY and CDR2 QGS. Germline trimming cut 7 bases from V and 0 bases from J; bases unmatched to any gene: 21. The CDR3 length is 20 residues. In DNA form, the CDR3 reads TGTGCTCTTGTTGTTCCCTCAGGATATAGCTGGGGGATCAACACCGATAAACTCATCTTT. It yields the protein CALVVPSGYSWGINTDKLIF.

This clone is medium-sized within its sample. This chain joins TRDV2 and TRDJ1; D possibly corresponds to TRDD3 (5 bases). The CDR3 contains 15 residues. With 7 bases removed from V and 5 bases from J, the gap between germline ends came to 22 bases. Germline V gene sequence: CDR1 GEAIGNYY, CDR2 EKD. In DNA form, the CDR3 reads TGTGCCTGCCGAAGGAACATGGGGACTCAGGATAAACTCATCTTT. It encodes CACRRNMGTQDKLIF.